The 18 T cell receptor beta chains given below trace back to one sample, sequenced in a study of cytomegalovirus exposure and HLA in healthy donors. Assay: immunoSEQ multiplex PCR; the TCRdb copy retains only in-frame clones and omits some. The data contain more than 90,000 clones, around 85% of them seen just once; the ten biggest clones take up around 4.5%. Sequencing input: PBMCs. The receptor source for this set is a man aged 18-30 years in good health and CMV-seropositive.

The genes are TRBV4-3 and TRBJ2-1; possibly TRBD2 for D (5 bases). CDR3 length equals 15 residues. Per germline, CDR1 LGHNA and CDR2 YSLEER. V was trimmed by 0 bases and J by 2 bases, leaving 8 bases between them. CDR3 DNA: TGCGCCAGCAGCCAAGAACGGGATGCCTACAATGAGCAGTTCTTC. It yields the protein CASSQERDAYNEQFF.

This clone was recorded once. The rearrangement links TRBV5-1 to TRBJ2-7; TRBD1 agrees at 7 bases. Germline CDR1 reads SGHRS; CDR2 reads YFSETQ. This CDR3 comprises 15 residues. V lost 0 bases to trimming and J lost 5 bases; unmatched junction nucleotides: 8. The DNA for the CDR3 is TGCGCCAGCAGCTTGGGAGGGGGCAGATCGGACGAGCAGTACTTC. It is translated as CASSLGGGRSDEQYF.

The genes are TRBV5-6 and TRBJ2-5; 11 positions agree with TRBD2. Germline V gene data show CDR1 as SGHDT and CDR2 as YYEEEE. The CDR3 length is 18 residues. The junction had 10 bases not matched to a gene; V was cut back by 2 bases and J by 1 base. CDR3 in DNA: TGTGCCAGCAGCTTACCGTCCGGGACTAGCGGCCTCCAAGAGACCCAGTACTTC. Encoded protein: CASSLPSGTSGLQETQYF.

This sequence joins TRBV4-1 and TRBJ2-2, with 7 positions matching TRBD2. The V gene's germline CDR1 is MGHRA and CDR2 YSYEKL. This CDR3 region has 14 residues. V was pared by 3 bases and J by 4 bases, with 2 bases of the junction left unmatched. The CDR3 region is CASSHGTTTGELFF. DNA for the CDR3: TGCGCCAGCAGCCACGGGACTACCACCGGGGAGCTGTTTTTT.

The chain links TRBV25-1 to TRBJ2-1, with D maybe TRBD2 (5 bases). Germline loops: CDR1 MGHDK, CDR2 SYGVNS. CDR3 length equals 15 residues. Trimming shortened V by 4 bases and J by 7 bases, and 17 bases separated the two germline ends. The CDR3 is CASSVSGPTGNEQFF. CDR3 sequence (DNA): TGTGCCAGCAGTGTAAGCGGACCGACTGGGAATGAGCAGTTCTTC.

This chain links TRBV6-5 with TRBJ2-1; 11 bases are a match to TRBD1. Per germline, CDR1 MNHEY and CDR2 SVGAGI. With V trimmed by 5 bases and J by 5 bases, 5 bases remained unmatched. This CDR3 has 15 residues. This chain's CDR3 is CASSHGTGGHNEQFF. DNA of the CDR3: TGTGCCAGCAGTCATGGGACAGGGGGACACAATGAGCAGTTCTTC.

This chain joins TRBV5-4 and TRBJ2-7, with a weak D call TRBD2 (5 bases). Germline V CDR1 and CDR2: SGHNT, YYREEE (reference sequence). The CDR3 loop spans 15 amino acids. Between the trimmed V and J ends, which lost 0 bases and 0 bases, there was a span of 10 bases. The CDR3 region is CASSLEPGSSYEQYF. The CDR3 DNA is TGTGCCAGCAGCTTGGAGCCGGGGTCCTCCTACGAGCAGTACTTC. The whole variable domain, filled in from reference TRBV5-4 and TRBJ2-7, reads ETGVTQSPTHLIKTRGQQVTLRCSSQSGHNTVSWYQQALGQGPQFIFQYYREEENGRGNFPPRFSGLQFPNYSSELNVNALELDDSALYLCASSLEPGSSYEQYFGPGTRLTVT.

This clone turned up a few times. This rearrangement joins TRBV20-1 to TRBJ1-1, with no clear D. Germline loops: CDR1 DFQATT, CDR2 SNEGSKA (reference sequence). V was trimmed by 6 bases and J by 13 bases, leaving 9 bases between them. This CDR3 region has 8 residues. The CDR3 region has the DNA TGCAGTGCGCTGGGAGGTTTCTTT. This sequence encodes CSALGGFF.

The rearrangement uses TRBV11-2 and TRBJ1-2, with D possibly matching TRBD1 (6 bases). The V and J ends lost 0 bases and 4 bases respectively, with 18 bases between them. CDR3 size: 17 residues. Looked up from germline, CDR1 is SGHAT and CDR2 is FQNNGV. The CDR3 region is CASSLEAGHPRPYGYTF. CDR3 nucleotide sequence: TGTGCCAGCAGCTTAGAAGCGGGACACCCACGCCCCTATGGCTACACCTTC.

The chain carries TRBV27 and TRBJ1-5; the match to TRBD1 covers 8 bases. In germline, CDR1 is MNHEY, CDR2 SMNVEV (reference sequence). Losses at the gene ends were 3 bases for V and 7 bases for J; bases not matched to a gene: 8. This CDR3 region has 15 residues. In DNA form, the CDR3 reads TGTGCCAGCAGTTTGACAGGGGAGAATAGGCAGCCCCAGCATTTT. Residues: CASSLTGENRQPQHF.

V gene TRBV7-9 combines with J gene TRBJ1-2; D ambiguous. Germline loops: CDR1 SEHNR, CDR2 FQNEAQ (reference sequence). This CDR3 region has 15 residues. Trimming shortened V by 3 bases and J by 4 bases, and 15 bases separated the two germline ends. The CDR3 DNA reads TGTGCCAGCAGCTTTAGTAATGGCCAGGCCTATGGCTACACCTTC. Protein: CASSFSNGQAYGYTF.

This CDR3 reads CASSLVTRDGELFF. CDR3 sequence (DNA): TGTGCCAGCAGCTTAGTTACTCGGGACGGGGAGCTGTTTTTT. V is TRBV7-6 and J is TRBJ2-2; D may be TRBD2 (5 bases). V lost 1 base and J lost 7, with 10 bases in between. Looked up from germline, CDR1 is SGHVS and CDR2 is FNYEAQ. This CDR3 is 14 amino acids long.

The chain recombines TRBV5-6 with TRBJ1-5; D gene ambiguous. Per the germline V gene, CDR1 is SGHDT and CDR2 is YYEEEE. CDR3 length: 14 residues. V was clipped by 6 bases and J by 6 bases, with 16 bases between them. CDR3 in amino acids: CASKTWGGGQPQHF. The CDR3 DNA is TGTGCCAGCAAAACTTGGGGAGGAGGTCAGCCCCAGCATTTT.

This chain links TRBV9 with TRBJ2-2, with 7 bases lining up with TRBD2. The CDR3 has 15 residues. CDR1 SGDLS and CDR2 YYNGEE come from the germline V gene. V lost 8 bases, J lost 5 bases, and 12 bases stayed unmatched. The CDR3 DNA is TGTGCCAGTTCGCGGGCAGCGGGGTTTACCGGGGAGCTGTTTTTT. The encoded protein is CASSRAAGFTGELFF.

The chain couples TRBV6-5 to TRBJ2-7; no clear D gene. V lost 10 bases and J 4 bases, leaving 17 bases between the germline ends. CDR3 length: 13 amino acids. CDR1 and CDR2 from the germline V gene are MNHEY and SVGAGI. CDR3 DNA sequence: TGTGCCACCTTTGACACGCCAGGATACGAGCAGTACTTC. Its translation: CATFDTPGYEQYF.

The chain uses TRBV4-1 and TRBJ2-5; D possibly corresponds to TRBD1 (5 bases). CDR3 length equals 16 residues. Germline-derived CDR1 and CDR2 are MGHRA and YSYEKL. The V gene lost 2 bases and the J gene lost 5 bases, with 18 bases spanning the gap. CDR3 protein: CASSQQSVGPWETQYF. Written as DNA, the CDR3 is TGCGCCAGCAGCCAACAAAGCGTGGGGCCGTGGGAGACCCAGTACTTC.

This clone showed up just once. This chain links TRBV27 with TRBJ1-2, with 10 nucleotides matching TRBD1. V dropped 2 bases and J dropped 7; count of bases not matched to a gene: 7. Germline-derived CDR1 and CDR2 are MNHEY and SMNVEV (reference sequence). The CDR3 consists of 15 residues. For the CDR3, the DNA is TGTGCCAGCAGTTTAGTAGGACAGGGGGGTAGTGGCTACACCTTC. Translation: CASSLVGQGGSGYTF.

The V call is TRBV14, the J call TRBJ1-2, with 12 bases fitting TRBD1. The V gene end was trimmed by 3 bases and the J gene end by 4 bases; junction bases not matched to a gene: 12. CDR1 is SGHDN and CDR2 is FVKESK in the germline V gene. This CDR3 has 18 amino acids. The CDR3 nucleotides read TGTGCCAGCAGCCAGCGTCTAGTCGGGACAGGGGGCGGCTATGGCTACACCTTC. Encoded protein: CASSQRLVGTGGGYGYTF. The whole variable domain, filled in from reference TRBV14 and TRBJ1-2, reads EAGVTQFPSHSVIEKGQTVTLRCDPISGHDNLYWYRRVMGKEIKFLLHFVKESKQDESGMPNNRFLAERTGGTYSTLKVQPAELEDSGVYFCASSQRLVGTGGGYGYTFGSGTRLTVV.